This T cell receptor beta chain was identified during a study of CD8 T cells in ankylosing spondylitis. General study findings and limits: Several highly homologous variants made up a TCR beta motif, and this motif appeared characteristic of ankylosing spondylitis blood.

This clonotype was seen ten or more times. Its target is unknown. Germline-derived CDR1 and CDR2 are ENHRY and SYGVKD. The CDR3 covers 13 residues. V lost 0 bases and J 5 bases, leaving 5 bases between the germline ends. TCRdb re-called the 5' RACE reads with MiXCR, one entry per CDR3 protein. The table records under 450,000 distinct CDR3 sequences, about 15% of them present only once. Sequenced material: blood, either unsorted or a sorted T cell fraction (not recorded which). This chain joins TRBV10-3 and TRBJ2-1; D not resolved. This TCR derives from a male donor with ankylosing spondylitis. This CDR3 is CAISESPDNEQFF. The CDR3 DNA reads TGTGCCATCAGTGAGTCACCGGACAATGAGCAGTTCTTC.